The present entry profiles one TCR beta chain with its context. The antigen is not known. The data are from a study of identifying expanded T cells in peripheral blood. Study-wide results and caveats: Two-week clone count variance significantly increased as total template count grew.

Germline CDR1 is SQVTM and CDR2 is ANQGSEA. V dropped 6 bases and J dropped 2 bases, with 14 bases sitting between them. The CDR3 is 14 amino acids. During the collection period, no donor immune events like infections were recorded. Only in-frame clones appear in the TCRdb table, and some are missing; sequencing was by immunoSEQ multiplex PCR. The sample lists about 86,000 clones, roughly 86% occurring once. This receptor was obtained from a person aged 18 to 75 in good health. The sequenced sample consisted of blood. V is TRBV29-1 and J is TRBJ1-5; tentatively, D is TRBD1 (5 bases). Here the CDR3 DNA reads TGCAGCGTCCAGGACGGGGGGGGCAATCAGCCCCAGCATTTT. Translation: CSVQDGGGNQPQHF.